The clone carrying this T cell receptor (beta chain) was detected a few times. Germline CDR1 SEHNR, CDR2 FQNEAQ (reference sequence). CDR3 length equals 15 residues. The germline V and J ends were trimmed by 7 bases and 4 bases, with 19 bases remaining between them. The data belong to a study of T-cell memory formation after mild COVID-19. Study overall: In these data, TCR clusters were largely donor specific.

TCRdb fed the 5' RACE reads into MiXCR, producing one record per CDR3 protein. Of roughly 550,000 distinct CDR3 sequences listed, 20% were seen once; the top ten hold about an eighth. The V call is TRBV7-9, the J call TRBJ2-5, with D possibly matching TRBD2 (6 bases). The sequence derives from an adult woman who had mild COVID-19 (a few samples of this study predate the infection). Cell type and time point are not known. Sequences were obtained from PBMCs or a T cell subset sorted from them (not recorded which). CDR3 protein: CASTRSQTRGETQYF. The CDR3 region has the DNA TGTGCCAGCACACGAAGTCAGACTAGGGGAGAGACCCAGTACTTC.